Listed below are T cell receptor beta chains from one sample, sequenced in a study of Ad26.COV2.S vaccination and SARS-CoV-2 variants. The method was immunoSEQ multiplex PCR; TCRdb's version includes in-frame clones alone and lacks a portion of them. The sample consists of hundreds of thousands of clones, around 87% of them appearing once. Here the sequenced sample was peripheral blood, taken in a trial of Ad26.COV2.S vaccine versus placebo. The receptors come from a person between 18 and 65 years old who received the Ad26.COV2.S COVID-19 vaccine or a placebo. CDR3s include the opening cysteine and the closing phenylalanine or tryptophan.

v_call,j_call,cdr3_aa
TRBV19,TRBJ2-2,CASSTWTGSNTGELFF
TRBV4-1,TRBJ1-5,CASSLWADQPQHF
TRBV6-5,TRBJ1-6,CASSNRERNSPLHF
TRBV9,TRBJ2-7,CASSASGSLGEQYF
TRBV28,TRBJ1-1,CASKTPTGALQEAFF
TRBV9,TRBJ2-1,CASSAEGRGEQFF
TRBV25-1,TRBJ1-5,CASQGGHSNQPQHF
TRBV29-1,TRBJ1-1,CNVGGQTEAFF
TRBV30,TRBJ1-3,CAWSVSPGNTIYF
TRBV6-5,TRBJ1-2,CASSYVSNYGYTF
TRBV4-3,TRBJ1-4,CASSQDLGGVLKLFF
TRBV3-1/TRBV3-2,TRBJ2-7,CASSDRPGRAYEQYF
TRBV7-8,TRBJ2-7,CASSLAGTVYEQYF
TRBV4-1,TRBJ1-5,CASSRPGSNQPQHF
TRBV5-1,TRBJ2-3,CASSLLAGESDTQYF
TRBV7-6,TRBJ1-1,CASSLAFRENTEAFF
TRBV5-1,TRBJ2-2,CASSSPPAGDTGELFF
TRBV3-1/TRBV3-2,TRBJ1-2,CASSQAKPSGYGYTF
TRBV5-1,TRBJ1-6,CASSLGGAGQRDSPLHF
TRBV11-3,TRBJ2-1,CASSNRDLDNEQFF